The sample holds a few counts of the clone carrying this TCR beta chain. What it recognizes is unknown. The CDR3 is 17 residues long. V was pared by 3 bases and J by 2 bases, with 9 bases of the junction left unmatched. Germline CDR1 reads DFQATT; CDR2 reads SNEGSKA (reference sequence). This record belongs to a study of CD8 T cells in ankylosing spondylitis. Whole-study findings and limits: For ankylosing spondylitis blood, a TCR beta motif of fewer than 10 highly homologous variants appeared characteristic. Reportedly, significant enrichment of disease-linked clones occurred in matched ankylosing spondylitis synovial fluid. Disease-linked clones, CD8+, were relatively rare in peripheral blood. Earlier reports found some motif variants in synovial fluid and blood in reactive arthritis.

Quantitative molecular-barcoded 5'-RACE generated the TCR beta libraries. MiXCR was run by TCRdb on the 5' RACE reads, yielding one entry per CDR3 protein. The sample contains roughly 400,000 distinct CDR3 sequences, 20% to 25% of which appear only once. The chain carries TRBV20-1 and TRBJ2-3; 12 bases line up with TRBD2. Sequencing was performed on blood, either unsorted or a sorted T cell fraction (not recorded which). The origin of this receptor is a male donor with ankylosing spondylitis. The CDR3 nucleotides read TGCAGTGCTAGCTCCGGGACTAGCGGGCTCCTCACAGATACGCAGTATTTT. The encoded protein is CSASSGTSGLLTDTQYF.